These T cell receptor beta chains were read from a single sample in a study of metastatic and nonmetastatic thyroid tumors. TCRdb reprocessed the PCR reads using MiXCR. The sample consists of about 32,000 clones, under 40% of them appearing once. What was sequenced was tumor tissue. The receptors originated from a female donor with papillary thyroid cancer or a benign thyroid nodule (not recorded which). Some clones in this sample may be carry-over from other donors' samples. Both conserved end residues are part of each CDR3. A D gene is named only where the DNA matches it firmly. Clone size is shown for a subset of rows, as once, few, many or a class of expanded clone.

CDR3aa	CDR3nt	v_gene	j_gene	abundance	d_gene
CASSLRLGGTPNYGYTF	TGTGCCAGCAGCTTGCGGCTCGGCGGTACCCCTAACTATGGCTACACCTTC	TRBV7-8	TRBJ1-2	-	-
CATSVGLGTGSYDEQFF	TGTGCCACCAGTGTAGGGTTAGGGACAGGGTCCTACGATGAGCAGTTCTTC	TRBV24-1	TRBJ2-1	-	TRBD1
CASSPATKTGELFF	TGTGCCAGTAGTCCAGCAACGAAGACCGGGGAGCTGTTTTTT	TRBV19	TRBJ2-2	-	-
CASSPKGLAGGADTQYF	TGTGCCAGCAGTCCTAAAGGACTAGCGGGGGGAGCAGATACGCAGTATTTT	TRBV6-4	TRBJ2-3	-	TRBD2
CASSQDDREGQPQHF	TGTGCCAGCAGCCAAGACGACAGGGAGGGACAGCCCCAGCATTTT	TRBV4-2	TRBJ1-5	once	TRBD1
CASRGAGEGTGELFF	TGTGCCAGCAGGGGAGCGGGAGAGGGGACCGGGGAGCTGTTTTTT	TRBV7-9	TRBJ2-2	-	TRBD2
CASIVSKYNSPLHF	TGTGCCAGCATAGTCTCAAAATATAATTCACCCCTCCACTTT	TRBV6-1	TRBJ1-6	-	-
CASSIGGTGNTIYF	TGTGCCAGTAGTATCGGGGGAACTGGAAACACCATATATTTT	TRBV19	TRBJ1-3	few	-
CASSVTGTAAPDTQYF	TGCGCCAGCAGTGTAACCGGGACAGCCGCACCAGATACGCAGTATTTT	TRBV10-2	TRBJ2-3	many	TRBD1
CASTPDRSYEQYF	TGTGCCAGCACCCCTGACAGGTCCTACGAGCAGTACTTC	TRBV12-3/TRBV12-4	TRBJ2-7	few	-
CSARDLRARGSYNEQFF	TGCAGTGCTAGAGATCTCCGGGCGCGGGGCTCCTACAATGAGCAGTTCTTC	TRBV20-1	TRBJ2-1	-	-
CASSLAPGYSYEQYF	TGCGCCAGCAGCTTAGCACCGGGATACTCCTACGAGCAGTACTTC	TRBV5-1	TRBJ2-7	-	-
CASSQDSGAGANVLTF	TGCGCCAGCAGCCAAGATTCCGGGGCTGGGGCCAACGTCCTGACTTTC	TRBV4-3	TRBJ2-6	once	-
CASSLGRGNYEQYF	TGTGCCAGCAGCTTAGGCAGGGGTAACTACGAGCAGTACTTC	TRBV7-3	TRBJ2-7	few	-
CASSRDSSYNEQFF	TGTGCCAGCAGCCGGGACAGCTCCTACAATGAGCAGTTCTTC	TRBV7-2	TRBJ2-1	-	TRBD1
CASSVGGQPAEAFF	TGTGCCAGCAGCGTAGGGGGACAGCCCGCTGAAGCTTTCTTT	TRBV9	TRBJ1-1	once	TRBD1
CASSLLAGEGETQYF	TGCGCCAGCAGCTTACTAGCGGGAGAGGGAGAGACCCAGTACTTC	TRBV5-1	TRBJ2-5	-	TRBD2
CASSLSGYTGQGAGGYTF	TGTGCCAGCAGTTTATCCGGCTATACGGGACAGGGGGCGGGTGGCTACACCTTC	TRBV28	TRBJ1-2	-	TRBD1
CPISDPGEINSPLHF	TGTCCCATCAGTGATCCGGGGGAGATTAATTCACCCCTCCACTTT	TRBV10-3	TRBJ1-6	once	-
CASRHRPGRQHHTDTQYF	TGTGCCAGCAGGCACAGGCCGGGGCGCCAACACCACACAGATACGCAGTATTTT	TRBV6-7	TRBJ2-3	few	-
CASRDGGRYGYTF	TGTGCCAGCAGGGATGGGGGACGATATGGCTACACCTTC	TRBV28	TRBJ1-2	-	-